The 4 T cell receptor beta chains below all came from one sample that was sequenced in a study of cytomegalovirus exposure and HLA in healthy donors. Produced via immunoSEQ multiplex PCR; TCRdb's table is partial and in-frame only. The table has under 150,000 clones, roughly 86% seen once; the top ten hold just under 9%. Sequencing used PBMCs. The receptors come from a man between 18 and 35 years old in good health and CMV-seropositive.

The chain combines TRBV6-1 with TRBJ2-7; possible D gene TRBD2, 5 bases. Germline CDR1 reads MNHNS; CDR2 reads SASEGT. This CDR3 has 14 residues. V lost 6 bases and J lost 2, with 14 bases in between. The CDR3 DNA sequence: TGTGCCAGCAGCTGGAGGTACTTAGCCTACGAGCAGTACTTC. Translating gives CASSWRYLAYEQYF.

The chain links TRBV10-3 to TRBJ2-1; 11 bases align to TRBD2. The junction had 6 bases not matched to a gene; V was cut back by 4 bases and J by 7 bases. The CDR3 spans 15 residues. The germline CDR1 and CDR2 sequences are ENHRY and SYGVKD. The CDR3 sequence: CAISAQTSGKNEQFF. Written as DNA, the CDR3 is TGTGCCATCAGTGCCCAGACTAGCGGGAAAAATGAGCAGTTCTTC.

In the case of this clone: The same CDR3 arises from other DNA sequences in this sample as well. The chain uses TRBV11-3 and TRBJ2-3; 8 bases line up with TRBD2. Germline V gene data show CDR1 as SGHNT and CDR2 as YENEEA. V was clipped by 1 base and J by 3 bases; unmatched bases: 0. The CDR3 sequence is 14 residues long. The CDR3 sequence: CASSLGGGTDTQYF. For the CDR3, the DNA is TGTGCCAGCAGCTTAGGCGGGGGGACAGATACGCAGTATTTT.

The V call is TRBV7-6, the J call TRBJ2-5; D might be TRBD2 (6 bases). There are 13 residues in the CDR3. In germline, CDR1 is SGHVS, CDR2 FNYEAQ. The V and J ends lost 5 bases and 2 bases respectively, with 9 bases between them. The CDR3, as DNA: TGTGCCAGCAGCGGGCGGGGACAAGAGACCCAGTACTTC. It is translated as CASSGRGQETQYF.